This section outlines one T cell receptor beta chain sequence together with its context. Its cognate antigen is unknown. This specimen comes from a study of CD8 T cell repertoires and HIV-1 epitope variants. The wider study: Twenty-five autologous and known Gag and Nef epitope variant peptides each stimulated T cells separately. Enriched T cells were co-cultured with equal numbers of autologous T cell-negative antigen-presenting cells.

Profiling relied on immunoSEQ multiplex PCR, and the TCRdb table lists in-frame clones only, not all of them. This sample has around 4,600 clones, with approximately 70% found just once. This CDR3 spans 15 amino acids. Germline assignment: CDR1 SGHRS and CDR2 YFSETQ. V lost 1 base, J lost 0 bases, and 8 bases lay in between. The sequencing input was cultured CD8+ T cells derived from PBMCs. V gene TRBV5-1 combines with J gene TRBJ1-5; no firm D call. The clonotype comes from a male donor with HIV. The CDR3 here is CASSLSTDSNQPQHF. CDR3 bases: TGCGCCAGCAGCTTGAGTACAGATAGCAATCAGCCCCAGCATTTT.